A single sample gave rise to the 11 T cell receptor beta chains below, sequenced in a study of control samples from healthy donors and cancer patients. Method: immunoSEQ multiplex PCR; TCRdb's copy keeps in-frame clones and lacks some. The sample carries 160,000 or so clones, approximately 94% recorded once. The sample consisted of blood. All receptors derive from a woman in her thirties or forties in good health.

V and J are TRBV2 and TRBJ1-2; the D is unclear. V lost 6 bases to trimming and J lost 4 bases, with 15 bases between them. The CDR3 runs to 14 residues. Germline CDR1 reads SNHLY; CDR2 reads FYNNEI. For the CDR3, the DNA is TGTGCCAGCAGGAGAGAAACTATTAGCTATGGCTACACCTTC. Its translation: CASRRETISYGYTF.

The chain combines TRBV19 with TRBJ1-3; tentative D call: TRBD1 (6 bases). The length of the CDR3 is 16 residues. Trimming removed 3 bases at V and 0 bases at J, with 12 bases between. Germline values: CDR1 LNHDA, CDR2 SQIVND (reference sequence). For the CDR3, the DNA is TGTGCCAGTAGTATCGCGACAGGACGCTCTGGAAACACCATATATTTT. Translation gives CASSIATGRSGNTIYF.

CDR3 amino acids: CASSSAVTNYGYTF. CDR3 in DNA: TGTGCCAGTAGTTCAGCCGTTACTAACTATGGCTACACCTTC. V gene TRBV19 combines with J gene TRBJ1-2; D remains unclear. Deletions cut 5 bases from V and 0 bases from J, with 10 bases between. Germline values: CDR1 LNHDA, CDR2 SQIVND (reference sequence). The CDR3 consists of 14 residues.

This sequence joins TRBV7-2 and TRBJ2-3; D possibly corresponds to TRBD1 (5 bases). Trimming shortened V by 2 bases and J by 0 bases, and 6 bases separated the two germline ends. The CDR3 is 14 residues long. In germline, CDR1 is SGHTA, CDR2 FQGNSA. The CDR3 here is CASSLWTSTDTQYF. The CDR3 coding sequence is TGTGCCAGCAGCTTATGGACAAGCACAGATACGCAGTATTTT.

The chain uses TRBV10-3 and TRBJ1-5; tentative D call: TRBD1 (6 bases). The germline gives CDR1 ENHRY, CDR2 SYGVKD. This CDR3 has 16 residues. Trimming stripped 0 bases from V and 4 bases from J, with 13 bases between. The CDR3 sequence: CAISESIGQNNQPQHF. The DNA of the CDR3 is TGTGCCATCAGTGAGTCCATCGGACAGAATAATCAGCCCCAGCATTTT.

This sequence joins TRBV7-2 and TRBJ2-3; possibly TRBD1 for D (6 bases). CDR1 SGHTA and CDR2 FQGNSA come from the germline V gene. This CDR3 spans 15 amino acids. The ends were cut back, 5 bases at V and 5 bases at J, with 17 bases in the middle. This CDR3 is CASSQGGVVRDTQYF. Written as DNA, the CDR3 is TGTGCCAGCAGCCAAGGGGGTGTAGTTAGAGATACGCAGTATTTT. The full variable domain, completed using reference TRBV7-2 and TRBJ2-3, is GAGVSQSPSNKVTEKGKDVELRCDPISGHTALYWYRQSLGQGLEFLIYFQGNSAPDKSGLPSDRFSAERTGGSVSTLTIQRTQQEDSAVYLCASSQGGVVRDTQYFGPGTRLTVL.

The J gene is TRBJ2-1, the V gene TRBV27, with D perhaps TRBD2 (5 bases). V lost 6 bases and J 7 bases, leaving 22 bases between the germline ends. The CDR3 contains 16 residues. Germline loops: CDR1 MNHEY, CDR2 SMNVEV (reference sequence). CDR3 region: CASSRRGWEMGNEQFF. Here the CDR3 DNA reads TGTGCCAGCAGCCGTCGCGGGTGGGAGATGGGTAATGAGCAGTTCTTC.

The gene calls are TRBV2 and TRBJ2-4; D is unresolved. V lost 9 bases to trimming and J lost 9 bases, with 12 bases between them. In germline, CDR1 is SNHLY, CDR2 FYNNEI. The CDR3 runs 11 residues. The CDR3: CASLGGGIQYF. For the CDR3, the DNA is TGTGCCAGTTTAGGCGGCGGCATTCAGTACTTC.

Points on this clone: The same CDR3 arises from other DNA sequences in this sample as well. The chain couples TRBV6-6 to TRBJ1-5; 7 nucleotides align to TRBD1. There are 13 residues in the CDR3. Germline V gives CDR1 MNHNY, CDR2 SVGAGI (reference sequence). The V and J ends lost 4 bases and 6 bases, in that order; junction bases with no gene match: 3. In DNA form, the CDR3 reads TGTGCCAGCAGTTCCGACAGGGTTCAGCCCCAGCATTTT. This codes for CASSSDRVQPQHF.

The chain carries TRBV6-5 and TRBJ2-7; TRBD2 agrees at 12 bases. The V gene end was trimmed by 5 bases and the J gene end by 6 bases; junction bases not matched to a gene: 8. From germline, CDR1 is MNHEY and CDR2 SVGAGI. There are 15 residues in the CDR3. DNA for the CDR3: TGTGCCAGCAGTCACCCTAGCGGGAGGGCCGCCGAGCAGTACTTC. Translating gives CASSHPSGRAAEQYF.

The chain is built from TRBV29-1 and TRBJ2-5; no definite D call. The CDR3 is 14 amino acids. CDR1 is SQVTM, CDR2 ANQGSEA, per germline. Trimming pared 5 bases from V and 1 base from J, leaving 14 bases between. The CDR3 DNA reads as TGCAGCGTTATGTCGTGGGCAGGCCAAGAGACCCAGTACTTC. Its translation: CSVMSWAGQETQYF.